The rows below give T cell receptor beta chains drawn from one sample of a study of T cells in Graves' hyperthyroidism and ophthalmopathy. MiXCR, applied by TCRdb to the multiplex PCR reads, yields one record per CDR3 protein. Among approximately 520,000 distinct CDR3 sequences listed, around 21% were seen once. The sample was blood. These receptors were obtained from a man in his late teens or twenties with Graves' hyperthyroidism. The CDR3 runs from the conserved cysteine through the conserved F or W. D genes are given only for firm matches. Clone size is not always given. Where it is, it says once, few, many or a class for expanded clones.

j_call	v_call	clone_size	d_call	cdr3_aa	cdr3_nt
TRBJ1-2	TRBV6-5	many	TRBD1	CASSTGQLYGYTF	TGTGCCAGCAGCACGGGACAGTTATATGGCTACACCTTC
TRBJ2-5	TRBV12-3/TRBV12-4	many	-	CASTPPGQGMETQYF	TGTGCCAGCACCCCCCCAGGGCAAGGCATGGAGACCCAGTACTTC
TRBJ2-5	TRBV7-2	-	TRBD1	CASSFDRGYETQYF	TGTGCCAGCAGCTTCGACAGGGGTTATGAGACCCAGTACTTC
TRBJ1-2	TRBV29-1	-	-	CSVEAAEPVYGYTF	TGCAGCGTTGAAGCGGCAGAGCCAGTCTATGGCTACACCTTC
TRBJ2-5	TRBV25-1	many	-	CASQSGRIYQETQYF	TGTGCCAGCCAATCGGGCAGAATTTACCAAGAGACCCAGTACTTC
TRBJ1-3	TRBV12-3/TRBV12-4	-	-	CASLKLLDGNTIYF	TGTGCCAGCCTGAAGCTACTTGATGGAAACACCATATATTTT
TRBJ2-2	TRBV5-1	-	-	CASSPGGANTGELFF	TGCGCCAGCAGCCCAGGGGGGGCCAACACCGGGGAGCTGTTTTTT
TRBJ1-2	TRBV7-3	many	TRBD1	CASSLGDRGDGYTF	TGTGCCAGCAGCTTAGGGGACAGGGGAGATGGCTACACCTTC
TRBJ1-1	TRBV20-1	many	-	CSAPDLFPEAFF	TGCAGTGCCCCCGACCTATTTCCTGAGGCTTTCTTT
TRBJ2-7	TRBV12-3/TRBV12-4	many	-	CASSPRPLVTYEQYF	TGTGCCAGCAGCCCCCGGCCCCTGGTCACCTACGAGCAGTACTTC
TRBJ1-1	TRBV2	many	TRBD1	CASTEGGSPEAFF	TGTGCCAGCACCGAAGGGGGCTCCCCGGAGGCTTTCTTT
TRBJ2-2	TRBV6-2/TRBV6-3	many	TRBD1	CASSPRDRSLNTGELFF	TGTGCCAGCAGTCCCCGGGACAGAAGCTTGAACACCGGGGAGCTGTTTTTT
TRBJ2-2	TRBV18	-	-	CASSPPRDKELFF	TGTGCCAGCTCACCACCCCGGGACAAGGAGCTGTTTTTT
TRBJ1-2	TRBV19	many	TRBD1	CASRPGQLFYGYTF	TGTGCCAGTAGGCCGGGACAGTTGTTCTATGGCTACACCTTC
TRBJ2-2	TRBV6-1	-	TRBD1	CASRIGTGGYAGELFF	TGTGCCAGCAGGATAGGGACAGGGGGGTACGCCGGGGAGCTGTTTTTT
TRBJ1-1	TRBV6-5	many	-	CASSYSGGGTEAFF	TGTGCCAGCAGTTACTCGGGTGGGGGCACTGAAGCTTTCTTT
TRBJ2-7	TRBV6-2/TRBV6-3	-	-	CASSYLSDEQYF	TGTGCCAGCAGTTATCTGAGTGACGAGCAGTACTTC
TRBJ2-7	TRBV5-1	-	TRBD2	CASSSGREAYEQYF	TGCGCCAGCAGCTCGGGACGGGAGGCCTACGAGCAGTACTTC